Listed below are T cell receptor beta chains from one sample, sequenced in a study of blood T cells in healthy people across ages. TCRdb re-derived calls from the 5' RACE reads in MiXCR, one entry per CDR3 protein. The sample carries hundreds of thousands of distinct CDR3 sequences, over 20% recorded once. The specimen was blood. Receptors originate from a man between 65 and 85 years old in good health. Both conserved end residues are part of each CDR3. A D gene is named only where the DNA matches it firmly. Only some rows state a clone size, as once, few, many or a class for expanded clones.

>11|NA|TRBV28|NA|TRBJ1-2
TGTGCCAGCAGTTTAAGCATCGGGTTCACCTTC
CASSLSIGFTF
>13|few|TRBV2|NA|TRBJ1-2
TGTGCCAGCAGTGCGTCGTTGCAAGGTGGCTACACCTTC
CASSASLQGGYTF
>15|few|TRBV20-1|NA|TRBJ1-3
TGCAGTGCTAGATCAAAAGGGGTCTCTGGAAACACCATATATTTT
CSARSKGVSGNTIYF
>14|few|TRBV10-3|NA|TRBJ1-2
TGTGCCATCAGTGATGTCAGAGTACAGGATGGCTACACCTTC
CAISDVRVQDGYTF
>20|few|TRBV10-3|NA|TRBJ2-4
TGTGCCATCAGTGAGTCGAACAGGGTCGAGGAAGGCCTAGCCAAAAACATTCAGTACTTC
CAISESNRVEEGLAKNIQYF
>15|NA|TRBV12-3/TRBV12-4|NA|TRBJ1-3
TGTGCCAGCAGGGGAGTCCACTCGGCTGGAAACACCATATATTTT
CASRGVHSAGNTIYF
>16|NA|TRBV12-3/TRBV12-4|NA|TRBJ2-5
TGTGCCAGCACTTTTGTCTCGGGCCTAACCCAAGAGACCCAGTACTTC
CASTFVSGLTQETQYF
>14|few|TRBV20-1|TRBD2|TRBJ2-1
TGCAGTGCGCTCCAGGGACTAGCGCTCCACGAGCAGTTCTTC
CSALQGLALHEQFF
>15|few|TRBV7-8|TRBD1|TRBJ2-5
TGTGCCAGCAGCTTAGCGGGACAGCTTCAAGAGACCCAGTACTTC
CASSLAGQLQETQYF
>16|NA|TRBV4-1|NA|TRBJ2-7
TGCGCCAGCAGCCCTCACCAGGGAAAAGTTACCTACGAGCAGTACTTC
CASSPHQGKVTYEQYF
>15|NA|TRBV4-1|TRBD2|TRBJ2-3
TGCGCCAGCAGCCAAGAGGCGGGAGTTACAGATACGCAGTATTTT
CASSQEAGVTDTQYF
>14|many|TRBV5-1|NA|TRBJ1-5
TGCGCCAGCAGCTTGGCGGGGGTCGGACAGCCCCAGCATTTT
CASSLAGVGQPQHF
>13|few|TRBV20-1|TRBD2|TRBJ2-5
TGCAGTGCTAGGTCGAGCGGGGCAAAGACCCAGTACTTC
CSARSSGAKTQYF
>16|NA|TRBV6-1|NA|TRBJ1-1
TGTGCCAGCAGTGAACTAAGCCGATACGTGCGGGCTGAAGCTTTCTTT
CASSELSRYVRAEAFF
>19|few|TRBV7-9|TRBD1|TRBJ2-7
TGTGCCAGCAGCCTCCCCTCTAACCCGGGACAGGGGCGCTCCTACGAGCAGTACTTC
CASSLPSNPGQGRSYEQYF
>15|NA|TRBV6-5|NA|TRBJ2-3
TGTGCCAGCAGCCCCTGGCAGGGAGGCACAGATACGCAGTATTTT
CASSPWQGGTDTQYF
>13|once|TRBV19|NA|TRBJ2-3
TGTGCCAGTACCGGGGGACCCACAGATACGCAGTATTTT
CASTGGPTDTQYF
>13|NA|TRBV21-1|NA|TRBJ2-3
TGTGCCCACTTGGGGTTTAGGACAGATACGCAGTATTTT
CAHLGFRTDTQYF
>17|few|TRBV20-1|TRBD2|TRBJ2-3
TGCAGTGCTAGAGATCCTAGATCGACTAGCGTGAAAGATACGCAGTATTTT
CSARDPRSTSVKDTQYF
>12|NA|TRBV28|NA|TRBJ1-4
TGTGCCAGCAGCTACCCCCCGGGAAAACTGTTTTTT
CASSYPPGKLFF
>15|NA|TRBV5-1|TRBD1|TRBJ2-1
TGCGCCAGCAGCTTTGACAGGGGGACTGTCAATGAGCAGTTCTTC
CASSFDRGTVNEQFF
>13|few|TRBV20-1|NA|TRBJ1-1
TGCAGTGCTGCCGGGACGGTGAACACTGAAGCTTTCTTT
CSAAGTVNTEAFF
>17|NA|TRBV27|TRBD1|TRBJ1-1
TGTGCCAGCAGTTCCAGGACAGGTAACATTTTGAACACTGAAGCTTTCTTT
CASSSRTGNILNTEAFF
>13|few|TRBV7-2|NA|TRBJ2-3
TGTGCCAGCAGCTTCCGGGAGTCAGATACGCAGTATTTT
CASSFRESDTQYF
>11|few|TRBV28|TRBD1|TRBJ1-2
TGTGCCAGCGGGGACAGATTGGGCTACACCTTC
CASGDRLGYTF
>16|once|TRBV2|TRBD2|TRBJ2-3
TGTGCCAGCAGCCAAGGGGCGGGGGGGCCCTGGGATACGCAGTATTTT
CASSQGAGGPWDTQYF